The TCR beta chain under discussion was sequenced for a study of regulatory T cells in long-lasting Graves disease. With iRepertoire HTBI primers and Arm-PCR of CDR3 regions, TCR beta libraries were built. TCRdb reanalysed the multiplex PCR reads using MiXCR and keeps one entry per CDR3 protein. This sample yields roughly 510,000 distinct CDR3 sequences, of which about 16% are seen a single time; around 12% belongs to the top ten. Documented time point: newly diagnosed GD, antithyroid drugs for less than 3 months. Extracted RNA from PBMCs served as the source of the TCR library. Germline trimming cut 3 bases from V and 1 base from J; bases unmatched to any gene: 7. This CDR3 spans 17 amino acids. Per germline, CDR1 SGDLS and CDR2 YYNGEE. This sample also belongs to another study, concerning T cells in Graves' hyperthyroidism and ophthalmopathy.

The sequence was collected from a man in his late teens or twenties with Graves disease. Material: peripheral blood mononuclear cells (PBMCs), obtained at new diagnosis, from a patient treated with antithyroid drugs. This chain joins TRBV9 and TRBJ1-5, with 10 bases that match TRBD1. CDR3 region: CASSAKTGGRSNQPQHF. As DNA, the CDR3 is TGTGCCAGCAGCGCCAAGACAGGGGGCCGGAGCAATCAGCCCCAGCATTTT.